This T cell receptor (beta chain) comes out of a study of cytomegalovirus exposure and HLA in healthy donors. 13 Jbeta primers and 60 Vbeta primers were used for the PCR. Libraries were prepared by immunoSEQ multiplex PCR; TCRdb keeps only in-frame clonotypes and omits some of them. Among some 96,000 clones listed, roughly 80% were seen once. V was cut by 2 bases and J by 5 bases, with 12 bases left in between. CDR1 is LNHNV and CDR2 is YYDKDF in the germline V gene (reference sequence). This CDR3 comprises 14 residues. The sequencing sample was made of PBMCs. The receptor was derived from a middle-aged man in good health and CMV-seronegative. The genes are TRBV15 and TRBJ2-5, with D maybe TRBD1 (6 bases). The CDR3 protein is CATSRQGRIETQYF. As DNA, the CDR3 is TGTGCCACCAGCAGACAGGGGCGGATCGAGACCCAGTACTTC.